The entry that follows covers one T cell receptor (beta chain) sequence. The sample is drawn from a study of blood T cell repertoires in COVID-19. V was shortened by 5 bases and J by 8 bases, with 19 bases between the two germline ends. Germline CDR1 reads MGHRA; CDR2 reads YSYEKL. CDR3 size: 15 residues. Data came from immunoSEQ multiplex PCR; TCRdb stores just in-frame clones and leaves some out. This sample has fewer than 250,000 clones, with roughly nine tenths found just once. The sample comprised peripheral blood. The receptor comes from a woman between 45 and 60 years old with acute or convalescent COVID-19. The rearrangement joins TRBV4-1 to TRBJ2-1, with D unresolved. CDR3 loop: CASSAFTTEVYEQFF. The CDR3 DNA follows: TGCGCCAGCAGCGCCTTCACAACCGAGGTCTATGAGCAGTTCTTC.